The sequence of this T cell receptor (beta chain) was determined in a study of blood T cell repertoires in COVID-19. Study background: Specimens from acute and convalescent COVID-19 originated in the United States, Italy and Spain.

Participants spanned ages about 18 to 90 years and resided in 20 to 25 US areas. Participants' reported clinical history set cohort assignment. The CDR3 is made up of 18 amino acids. Germline V gene sequence: CDR1 LGHNA, CDR2 YNFKEQ. Trimming took off 0 bases at V and 3 bases at J, with 21 bases between the two ends. Per the original data handling: Cell counts per sample came from amplifying reference gene primers. Sequencing was performed with immunoSEQ multiplex PCR; in TCRdb, only in-frame clones are kept and a portion is missing. V and J calls plus clone size are reproduced from that table; the DNA served to infer D and trimming. The profile shows about 400,000 clones, roughly 86% of them singletons.

This clonotype was sampled from a middle-aged woman with acute COVID-19. The chain is built from TRBV4-2 and TRBJ2-7; a weak D match, TRBD2 (5 bases). Sequencing input: PBMCs or T cells enriched from blood (not recorded which). The CDR3 region has the DNA TGTGCCAGCAGCCAAGATCCCGCGGGCGCGGTCGTCTACTACGAGCAGTACTTC. The encoded protein is CASSQDPAGAVVYYEQYF.